This TCR beta chain was observed in a study of Graves' ophthalmopathy and Graves' hyperthyroidism. This clonotype came up a few times. Its antigen is undetermined. Broader study findings: Most thyroid clonotypes with frequency above 0.001 were detected in blood too.

RNA served as the template for amplifying TCR beta CDR3 regions. HTBI primers were used in a first-round RT-PCR, which preceded a second-round multiplex PCR. TCRdb fed the multiplex PCR reads into MiXCR, producing one record per CDR3 protein. The sample holds around 670,000 distinct CDR3 sequences, 40% seen once. Germline V lookup: CDR1 SGHDT, CDR2 YYEEEE. This CDR3 contains 15 residues. The ends lost 4 bases at V and 0 bases at J; junction bases unmatched: 3. The chain uses TRBV5-6 and TRBJ1-5; 8 bases map to TRBD1. The receptor comes from an adult man with Graves' ophthalmopathy. The sample consisted of peripheral blood. The CDR3 DNA reads as TGTGCCAGCAGCCGGACAGGGCCTAGCAATCAGCCCCAGCATTTT. Amino acids: CASSRTGPSNQPQHF.